This TCR beta chain was profiled in a study of T cell responses to AZD1222 COVID-19 vaccine. Study-wide results and caveats: None of the repertoires were sampled until the peak T cell response had passed. Reportedly, nearly half the spike-specific TCRs target unmutated variant regions.

The CDR3 loop spans 19 amino acids. About this clone itself: Antigen unknown.

The table came from immunoSEQ multiplex PCR; TCRdb's copy has only in-frame clones and leaves some out. The sample gives 90,000 to 110,000 clones, about four fifths of which show up once; 4.5% to 6% is in the top ten. This sequence joins TRBV7-5 and TRBJ1-1; TRBD1 is taken as the D call from the table, unchecked against the DNA. TRBV7-5 is designated a pseudogene. Specimen: peripheral blood, collected on day 0 of AZD1222 vaccination. This sequence originates from an adult in good health. The CDR3 sequence: CVRSLSWGRDRGHKGGAFF. The DNA of the CDR3 is TGTGTCAGAAGCTTAAGCTGGGGCCGGGACAGGGGCCACAAAGGAGGAGCTTTCTTT.